This T cell receptor beta chain derives from a study of vaccination effects on CD4 cells after COVID-19. Following a roughly ten-day culture, CD4+ T cells were purified. Nobody among the vaccine recipients had prior SARS-CoV-2 infection (nucleocapsid antibodies were negative). Germline CDR1 and CDR2: SGHRS and YFSETQ. CDR3 length: 14 residues. Trimming took 4 bases from V and 3 from J, leaving 13 bases between them. In the case of this clone: Its antigen is not identified.

Clones were sequenced by immunoSEQ multiplex PCR, and TCRdb holds only the in-frame ones, with some missing. The data show about 37,000 clones, approximately 75% seen once. Study results and caveats: By a late point after vaccination, infection- and vaccine-induced clones had shrunk markedly through clonal contraction. Recruitment yielded few convalescent patients, and the study had no early post-infection timepoints.

The genes are TRBV5-1 and TRBJ1-1; D gene unclear. This clonotype originated in a human donor who received a COVID-19 vaccine. Sequenced here: CD4+ T cells from PBMCs cultured without peptide, sampled before COVID-19 vaccination. CDR3 in amino acids: CASSQSGGDTEAFF. CDR3 sequence (DNA): TGCGCCAGCAGCCAAAGCGGCGGGGACACTGAAGCTTTCTTT.